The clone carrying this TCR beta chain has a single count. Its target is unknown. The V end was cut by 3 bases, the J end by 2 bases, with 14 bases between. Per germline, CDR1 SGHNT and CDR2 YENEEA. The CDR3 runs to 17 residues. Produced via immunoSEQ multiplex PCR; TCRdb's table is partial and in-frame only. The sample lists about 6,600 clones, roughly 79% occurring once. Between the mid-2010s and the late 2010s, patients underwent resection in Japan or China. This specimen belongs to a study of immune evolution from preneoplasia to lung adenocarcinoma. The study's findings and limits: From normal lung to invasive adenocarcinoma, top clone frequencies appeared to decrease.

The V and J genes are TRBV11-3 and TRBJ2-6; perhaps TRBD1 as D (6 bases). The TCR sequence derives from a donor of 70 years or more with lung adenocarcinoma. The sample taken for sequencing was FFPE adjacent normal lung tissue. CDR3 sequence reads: CASSFPGGQTGANVLTF. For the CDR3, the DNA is TGTGCCAGCAGCTTCCCCGGAGGACAGACTGGGGCCAACGTCCTGACTTTC. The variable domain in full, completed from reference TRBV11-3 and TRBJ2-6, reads EAGVVQSPRYKIIEKKQPVAFWCNPISGHNTLYWYLQNLGQGPELLIRYENEEAVDDSQLPKDRFSAERLKGVDSTLKIQPAELGDSAVYLCASSFPGGQTGANVLTFGAGSRLTVL.